This is a list of T cell receptor beta chains from one sample in a study of T cell responses to AZD1222 COVID-19 vaccine. Clones were read by immunoSEQ multiplex PCR, and TCRdb kept only the in-frame ones, dropping some. This sample has some 150,000 clones; roughly nine tenths occur once, and the top ten carry 15% to 20%. The sample consisted of peripheral blood, taken on day 0 of AZD1222 vaccination. These receptors all come from an adult in good health. Both conserved end residues are part of each CDR3. The order of the fields is V gene, J gene, clone size, CDR3 protein. Clone sizes are given selectively: once, few, many, or a class where the clone is expanded.

>TRBV6-2/TRBV6-3|TRBJ2-7|-
CASSSRYGGSSEQYF
>TRBV5-1|TRBJ2-7|-
CASRASGGAPDYEQYF
>TRBV3-1/TRBV3-2|TRBJ2-1|-
CASSLLSGEPEQFF
>TRBV5-1|TRBJ2-1|-
CASSLGLAGVNEQFF
>TRBV30|TRBJ1-2|-
CAWKFYGGYTF
>TRBV5-8|TRBJ1-3|-
CASSLFGRLLSGNTIYF
>TRBV29-1|TRBJ2-5|-
CSHGGKETQYF
>TRBV7-2|TRBJ1-4|-
CASSRPRGGVGTNEKLFF
>TRBV27|TRBJ1-1|-
CASSFRRNTEAFF
>TRBV4-1|TRBJ1-2|once
CASSQTSHANYGYTF
>TRBV30|TRBJ1-3|-
CASRGSSGNTIYF
>TRBV7-2|TRBJ1-3|-
CASSLERPPESSGNTIYF
>TRBV10-3|TRBJ2-3|-
CAASPGGQLKMDTQYF
>TRBV5-1|TRBJ2-7|-
CASSLGALSSYEQYF
>TRBV3-1/TRBV3-2|TRBJ1-2|-
CASSQEAPGLGGYTF
>TRBV4-2|TRBJ1-2|-
CASSQEQASNYGYTF
>TRBV18|TRBJ2-5|-
CASSPSLQETQYF
>TRBV18|TRBJ2-1|-
CASSLTGVAYNEQFF
>TRBV19|TRBJ1-2|few
CASSTARGGSYGYTF
>TRBV29-1|TRBJ2-3|-
CSVSLRSPGADTQYF
>TRBV6-4|TRBJ1-5|once
CASSDERSNQPQHF
>TRBV20-1|TRBJ1-2|-
CSAPGGYTF
>TRBV5-4|TRBJ2-7|-
CASSRDRTNYEQYF
>TRBV5-5|TRBJ2-7|-
CASSLGEGSSYEQYF
>TRBV7-2|TRBJ1-4|-
CASSPTGWAEKLFF
>TRBV6-5|TRBJ1-1|-
CASSYTGGSTEAFF
>TRBV6-6|TRBJ2-1|-
CASSLASGRLVHEQFF
>TRBV6-5|TRBJ1-2|-
CASTLNGDYGYTF
>TRBV5-1|TRBJ1-5|-
CASSEGTVNQPQHF
>TRBV20-1|TRBJ2-7|-
CSASMGGPYEQYF